This T cell receptor (beta chain) was identified in a study of T cells after yellow fever vaccination. This clonotype has at least ten counts. Its specificity is unknown. Synthesis of TCR cDNA relied on 5'RACE template switching, which attached a universal primer site and UMIs. Using its own MiXCR run on the 5' RACE reads, TCRdb lists one record per CDR3 protein. The table records a few hundred thousand distinct CDR3 sequences, less than 9.5% of them present only once. Findings of the study overall: Abundant clonotypes from the bulk population could contaminate FACS-sorted repertoires. Re-detected after boosting: most primary clones, 96% of CD4 and roughly 88% of CD8. Some clonotypes were seen in both the CD4 and the CD8 compartments. These made up a small share and likely arose from convergent recombination.

The source material was PBMCs, sampled roughly 47 days after the first yellow fever vaccination. The receptor comes from a man between 18 and 35 years old who received the YFV17D yellow fever vaccine.

The CDR3, as DNA: TGTGCCAGCAGCCCCCTCAGGACTAGCACAGATACGCAGTATTTT. Residues: CASSPLRTSTDTQYF. V gene TRBV7-2 combines with J gene TRBJ2-3; weak D call: TRBD2 (5 bases). CDR1 SGHTA and CDR2 FQGNSA come from the germline V gene. Trimming removed 5 bases at V and 0 bases at J, with 12 bases between. This CDR3 contains 15 residues.